These 29 T cell receptor beta chains were sequenced from one sample in a study of T cell repertoires in cytomegalovirus infection. MiXCR, run by TCRdb on the reads, gives a single entry per CDR3 protein. Of approximately 400,000 distinct CDR3 sequences in the sample, about 33% were seen once. Sequencing was done on a sample of PBMCs. These receptors all stem from a human donor in good health (CMV status not recorded). Some clones in this sample may be carry-over from other donors' samples.

This clonotype has a handful of counts. J is TRBJ1-2 and V is TRBV2; 8 bases agree with TRBD1. J lost 4 bases, V lost 7 bases, and 8 bases had no gene match. This CDR3 contains 14 residues. CDR1 is SNHLY and CDR2 is FYNNEI in the germline V gene. In DNA form, the CDR3 reads TGTGCCAGCATTATCGGACAGGGTCCCTATGGCTACACCTTC. Protein: CASIIGQGPYGYTF.

This clonotype has a handful of counts. This chain links TRBV28 with TRBJ2-1, with D possibly TRBD1 on 9 matching bases. The CDR3 spans 18 residues. V was clipped by 2 bases and J by 5 bases, with 22 bases between them. Germline CDR1 reads MDHEN; CDR2 reads SYDVKM. DNA of the CDR3: TGTGCCAGCAGTTTAAGTCCCGGGACAGGGACTAGTAACAATGAGCAGTTCTTC. This encodes CASSLSPGTGTSNNEQFF. Complete variable domain (other parts from reference TRBV28 and TRBJ2-1): DVKVTQSSRYLVKRTGEKVFLECVQDMDHENMFWYRQDPGLGLRLIYFSYDVKMKEKGDIPEGYSVSREKKERFSLILESASTNQTSMYLCASSLSPGTGTSNNEQFFGPGTRLTVL.

There are a few counts of this clonotype. A junction end diverges from the germline sequence, so it may reflect a read error. This chain connects TRBV12-3 or TRBV12-4 to TRBJ1-5; no reliable D call. CDR3 length: 14 residues. The CDR3: CASSRTYSYQPQHF. The CDR3 nucleotides read TGTGCCAGCAGCCGGACCTATAGCTATCAGCCCCAGCATTTT.

The table lists this clonotype with a few counts. The rearrangement joins TRBV28 to TRBJ2-5; 8 nucleotides match TRBD2. The ends lost 5 bases at V and 5 bases at J; junction bases unmatched: 10. CDR3 length: 15 residues. The germline gives CDR1 MDHEN, CDR2 SYDVKM. This chain's CDR3 is CASSTPGLGRETQYF. In DNA form, the CDR3 reads TGTGCCAGCAGTACGCCGGGACTAGGGCGGGAGACCCAGTACTTC. Full variable domain (rest looked up from reference TRBV28 and TRBJ2-5): DVKVTQSSRYLVKRTGEKVFLECVQDMDHENMFWYRQDPGLGLRLIYFSYDVKMKEKGDIPEGYSVSREKKERFSLILESASTNQTSMYLCASSTPGLGRETQYFGPGTRLLVL.

Worth noting for this clonotype: Because the CDR3 is missing its conserved closing phenylalanine or tryptophan, this is likely a read error. This chain joins TRBV5-1 and TRBJ1-3; possible D gene TRBD1, 5 bases. V lost 1 base and J lost 1, with 9 bases in between. The germline gives CDR1 SGHRS, CDR2 YFSETQ. The CDR3 contains 15 residues. The CDR3 reads CASSLSGASGNTIYS. Here the CDR3 DNA reads TGCGCCAGCAGCTTGTCCGGGGCATCTGGAAACACCATATATTCT.

The CDR3 is CASSWAGQGVYNEQFF. The CDR3 nucleotides read TGTGCCAGCAGTTGGGCCGGACAGGGGGTCTACAATGAGCAGTTCTTC. The rearrangement joins TRBV27 to TRBJ2-1; TRBD1 matches 10 bases. Germline values: CDR1 MNHEY, CDR2 SMNVEV (reference sequence). V was clipped by 4 bases and J by 3 bases; unmatched bases: 6. The CDR3 runs 16 residues.

This clonotype was found a few times. V and J are TRBV6-5 and TRBJ2-3, with 9 bases aligning to TRBD2. Germline CDR1 MNHEY, CDR2 SVGAGI. V dropped 5 bases and J dropped 1; count of bases not matched to a gene: 7. This CDR3 is 16 amino acids long. CDR3 sequence reads: CASSRIAGVRTDTQYF. CDR3 nucleotide sequence: TGTGCCAGCAGTCGTATAGCGGGGGTACGCACAGATACGCAGTATTTT.

The rearrangement uses TRBV7-8 and TRBJ1-2, with TRBD1 matching 7 bases. Unmatched junction bases numbered 6, after V lost 7 bases and J lost 4 bases. CDR3 length equals 13 residues. Germline lookup yields CDR1 SGHVS and CDR2 FQNEAQ. Here the CDR3 reads CASTSTGSYGYTF. As DNA, the CDR3 is TGTGCCAGCACCTCGACAGGGAGCTATGGCTACACCTTC.

This sequence joins TRBV5-4 and TRBJ2-7; 12 bases align to TRBD2. The ends lost 0 bases at V and 7 bases at J; junction bases unmatched: 5. Germline CDR1 reads SGHNT; CDR2 reads YYREEE (reference sequence). The CDR3 extends over 15 amino acids. The CDR3 nucleotides read TGTGCCAGCAGCTTGGGGCCTAGCGGGGGGGGAGAGCAGTACTTC. Translated, it gives CASSLGPSGGGEQYF.

The chain combines TRBV5-1 with TRBJ1-1; no firm D call. CDR3 length: 14 amino acids. V lost 0 bases and J lost 1, with 7 bases in between. The V gene's germline CDR1 is SGHRS and CDR2 YFSETQ. This chain's CDR3 is CASSLEGKNTEAFF. In DNA form, the CDR3 reads TGCGCCAGCAGCTTGGAAGGGAAGAACACTGAAGCTTTCTTT.

The rearrangement links TRBV18 to TRBJ1-1; D not resolved. Deletions cut 6 bases from V and 0 bases from J, with 8 bases between. The length of the CDR3 is 13 residues. CDR1 and CDR2 (germline): KGHSH, LQKENI. CDR3 bases: TGTGCCAGCTCTGGACTGGTGAACACTGAAGCTTTCTTT. This translates into CASSGLVNTEAFF.

The V gene is TRBV28, the J gene TRBJ2-5, with TRBD1 matching over 7 bases. The V gene end was trimmed by 4 bases and the J gene end by 2 bases; junction bases not matched to a gene: 10. CDR3 length equals 16 residues. From germline, CDR1 is MDHEN and CDR2 SYDVKM. CDR3 amino acids: CASSSTGQQLQETQYF. Written as DNA, the CDR3 is TGTGCCAGCAGTTCCACGGGACAGCAGCTACAAGAGACCCAGTACTTC.

This clonotype showed up many times. J is TRBJ2-3 and V is TRBV7-2, with a tentative D call TRBD1 (6 bases). Germline-derived CDR1 and CDR2 are SGHTA and FQGNSA. The CDR3 has 18 amino acids. The germline V and J ends were trimmed by 1 base and 0 bases, with 17 bases remaining between them. CDR3 protein: CASSLDNRALVSTDTQYF. CDR3 nucleotides: TGTGCCAGCAGCTTAGATAACAGGGCGTTGGTTAGCACAGATACGCAGTATTTT.

This clonotype was detected once. V gene TRBV3-1 combines with J gene TRBJ2-7; 7 bases align to TRBD2. Trimming removed 8 bases from V and 2 bases from J; junction bases left unmatched: 12. CDR1 is LGHDT, CDR2 YNNKEL, per germline (reference sequence). This CDR3 is 15 amino acids long. The CDR3 coding sequence is TGTGCCAGCGCCGGAGAGAGTAGCGGGCCCTACGAGCAGTACTTC. Its protein is CASAGESSGPYEQYF.

The V call is TRBV7-2, the J call TRBJ2-3; 9 bases fit TRBD2. Germline V gene sequence: CDR1 SGHTA, CDR2 FQGNSA. The ends lost 10 bases at V and 2 bases at J; junction bases unmatched: 10. This CDR3 spans 15 amino acids. The CDR3 here is CANRRGGGVTDTQYF. The CDR3 DNA reads TGTGCCAACCGGCGGGGCGGGGGGGTCACAGATACGCAGTATTTT.

The chain links TRBV12-3 or TRBV12-4 to TRBJ1-4; no clear D. Between the trimmed V and J ends, which lost 6 bases and 0 bases, there was a span of 11 bases. This CDR3 contains 15 residues. The CDR3: CASRTSGATNEKLFF. CDR3 bases: TGTGCCAGCAGGACGTCCGGGGCAACTAATGAAAAACTGTTTTTT.

In its sample, this clonotype was seen a few times. The CDR3, as DNA: TGCGCCAGCAGCCTAGAGACAGGAAGGACCACTGAAGCTTTCTTT. This gives the protein CASSLETGRTTEAFF. V gene TRBV4-1 combines with J gene TRBJ1-1; maybe TRBD1 (6 bases). This CDR3 has 15 residues. Germline loops: CDR1 MGHRA, CDR2 YSYEKL. Trimming removed 4 bases at V and 4 bases at J, with 16 bases between.

This clonotype was detected a few times. The chain uses TRBV6-5 and TRBJ1-2, with TRBD1 matching over 7 bases. V lost 5 bases and J lost 11; bases outside the gene matches: 17. This CDR3 is built from 15 residues. Germline CDR1 is MNHEY and CDR2 is SVGAGI. CDR3 sequence reads: CASSPITGDTMGYTF. In DNA form, the CDR3 reads TGTGCCAGCAGTCCCATCACAGGGGATACTATGGGGTACACCTTC.

The rearrangement joins TRBV7-6 to TRBJ2-3, with D uncertain. The CDR3 covers 14 residues. In germline, CDR1 is SGHVS, CDR2 FNYEAQ. V was clipped by 3 bases and J by 0 bases, with 7 bases between them. This CDR3 is CASSLAVSTDTQYF. CDR3 DNA: TGTGCCAGCAGCTTGGCGGTTAGCACAGATACGCAGTATTTT. Supplemented by reference TRBV7-6 and TRBJ2-3, the full variable domain reads GAGVSQSPRYKVTKRGQDVALRCDPISGHVSLYWYRQALGQGPEFLTYFNYEAQQDKSGLPNDRFSAERPEGSISTLTIQRTEQRDSAMYRCASSLAVSTDTQYFGPGTRLTVL.

The chain joins TRBV6-6 to TRBJ1-2, with D hard to call. Germline CDR1 MNHNY, CDR2 SVGAGI (reference sequence). There are 11 residues in the CDR3. Trimming took off 5 bases at V and 10 bases at J, with 11 bases between the two ends. Here the CDR3 reads CASSHDADYTF. CDR3 DNA sequence: TGTGCCAGCAGTCACGACGCTGACTACACCTTC.

This chain uses TRBV6-1 with TRBJ1-4; 8 bases match TRBD1. The length of the CDR3 is 15 residues. Germline V CDR1 and CDR2: MNHNS, SASEGT. V lost 5 bases and J lost 10; bases outside the gene matches: 12. The CDR3 protein is CASSTTGTGGGKLFF. For the CDR3, the DNA is TGTGCCAGCAGTACCACGGGGACAGGCGGCGGAAAACTGTTTTTT.

On this clonotype itself: This is likely a read error, given that the CDR3 carries no conserved phenylalanine or tryptophan at its end. Because the CDR3's place on the DNA is in doubt, the DNA is left out and the CDR3 is given as listed by TCRdb. This sequence joins TRBV7-2 and TRBJ1-1; the D call of TRBD1 is as the table states it, not checked on the DNA. Both ends counted, the CDR3 spans 15 residues. Germline V gives CDR1 SGHTA, CDR2 FQGNSA. The CDR3 loop reads CASSPSSGTPRGTFC.

Comment on this clonotype: At one boundary the junction diverges from the germline segment, which might be a read error. The chain has TRBV7-2 and TRBJ1-2; TRBD1 aligns across 9 bases. Per the germline V gene, CDR1 is SGHTA and CDR2 is FQGNSA. CDR3 length: 15 residues. In DNA form, the CDR3 reads TGTTCCAGCAGCTCAGGACAGGGGAGGTTGTATGGCTACACCTTC. This gives the protein CSSSSGQGRLYGYTF.

This chain joins TRBV7-4 and TRBJ1-2; 7 bases line up with TRBD1. Germline values: CDR1 SGHVT, CDR2 SQSDAQ. V was pared by 4 bases and J by 14 bases, with 16 bases of the junction left unmatched. The CDR3 length is 14 residues. CDR3 loop: CASSWDTGAPHPTF. The CDR3 DNA reads as TGTGCCAGCAGCTGGGATACAGGGGCTCCTCACCCAACCTTC.

The chain uses TRBV28 and TRBJ2-2; possible D gene TRBD2, 6 bases. This CDR3 is 15 amino acids long. V was trimmed by 3 bases and J by 6 bases, leaving 14 bases between them. CDR1 MDHEN and CDR2 SYDVKM come from the germline V gene. CDR3 sequence: CASSFGGLTSGELFF. The CDR3 DNA sequence: TGTGCCAGCAGTTTTGGAGGGCTAACCTCCGGGGAGCTGTTTTTT.

To note about this clonotype: Sequence at one end of the junction differs from germline and may be a read error. This chain connects TRBV24-1 to TRBJ2-3; D is perhaps TRBD1 (5 bases). This CDR3 has 17 residues. Germline V gene sequence: CDR1 KGHDR, CDR2 SFDVKD. CDR3 protein: CAPSDLSQGRNTDTQYF. The DNA for the CDR3 is TGTGCCCCCAGTGATTTGTCGCAGGGTCGGAACACAGATACGCAGTATTTT.

The gene calls are TRBV4-1 and TRBJ2-1; 10 nucleotides align to TRBD2. The junction had 7 bases not matched to a gene; V was cut back by 4 bases and J by 4 bases. CDR3 size: 16 residues. The V gene's germline CDR1 is MGHRA and CDR2 YSYEKL. This CDR3 reads CASSPVSGGPYNEQFF. Written as DNA, the CDR3 is TGCGCCAGCAGCCCTGTTAGCGGGGGGCCATACAATGAGCAGTTCTTC.

This clonotype was recorded at least ten times. The V gene is TRBV7-2, the J gene TRBJ2-7; TRBD1 matches 11 bases. The V segment lost 3 bases and the J segment 4 bases; nucleotides outside the gene matches: 2. The CDR3 has 14 residues. Germline CDR1 and CDR2: SGHTA and FQGNSA. The CDR3 loop is CASSLDRGRYEQYF. The DNA for the CDR3 is TGTGCCAGCAGCTTGGACAGGGGGCGTTACGAGCAGTACTTC.

The rearrangement joins TRBV29-1 to TRBJ2-1, with TRBD1 as a possible D gene (6 bases). Trimming shortened V by 6 bases and J by 6 bases, and 18 bases separated the two germline ends. Germline V lookup: CDR1 SQVTM, CDR2 ANQGSEA. CDR3 length equals 14 residues. The CDR3 DNA reads TGCAGCGTGGCCGGGACATTTGATCCCAATGAGCAGTTCTTC. Protein sequence: CSVAGTFDPNEQFF.